Presented here are 8 T cell receptor beta chains from one specimen sequenced in a study of OX40 agonist ivuxolimab in advanced cancers. The library was made by the immunoSEQ multiplex PCR assay. This is the immuneACCESS table as TCRdb keeps it, with only in-frame sequences that have V and J called. A part of the clones is gone; compared with another copy, unresolved V genes explain less than half, and the rest is unexplained. Here the sample has 95,000 to 100,000 clones; 70% to 85% occur a single time. The top ten clonotypes cover over 1.1% of the sample. Source: CD4+ or CD8+ T cells sorted from blood, taken in a trial of the OX40 agonist ivuxolimab. These receptors were obtained from an adult with an advanced solid tumor such as melanoma, head and neck, liver or kidney cancer.

The V gene is TRBV6-5, the J gene TRBJ1-1; D might be TRBD1 (6 bases). This CDR3 has 15 amino acids. CDR1 is MNHEY, CDR2 SVGAGI, per germline. V shed 4 bases and J shed 3 bases, with 15 bases lying between them. CDR3 loop: CASSSSQGRDTEAFF. The CDR3, as DNA: TGTGCCAGCAGTTCCTCCCAGGGGCGAGACACTGAAGCTTTCTTT.

This chain connects TRBV5-1 to TRBJ2-1; 15 positions agree with TRBD2. CDR3 length: 15 residues. The junction had 6 bases not matched to a gene; V was cut back by 4 bases and J by 10 bases. CDR1 is SGHRS and CDR2 is YFSETQ in the germline V gene. This CDR3 reads CASSGLAGGPEEQFF. CDR3 in DNA: TGCGCCAGCAGCGGACTAGCGGGGGGGCCGGAGGAGCAGTTCTTC. Full variable domain (remainder filled in from reference TRBV5-1 and TRBJ2-1): KAGVTQTPRYLIKTRGQQVTLSCSPISGHRSVSWYQQTPGQGLQFLFEYFSETQRNKGNFPGRFSGRQFSNSRSEMNVSTLELGDSALYLCASSGLAGGPEEQFFGPGTRLTVL.

V and J are TRBV6-5 and TRBJ1-4; D is uncertain. The CDR3 has 13 residues. Germline V gene lookup returns CDR1 MNHEY and CDR2 SVGAGI. The V and J ends lost 2 bases and 7 bases respectively, with 8 bases between them. The CDR3 protein is CASSYEGGEKLFF. CDR3 in DNA: TGTGCCAGCAGTTACGAGGGAGGTGAAAAACTGTTTTTT.

The V gene is TRBV5-4, the J gene TRBJ2-5, with TRBD1 as a possible D gene (5 bases). Trimming took 3 bases from V and 5 from J, leaving 20 bases between them. The germline CDR1 and CDR2 sequences are SGHNT and YYREEE (reference sequence). The CDR3 has 16 residues. In DNA, the CDR3 is TGTGCCAGCAGCTCCGAAAGGGGCAACTTGGGGGAGACCCAGTACTTC. It encodes CASSSERGNLGETQYF.

V and J are TRBV7-8 and TRBJ1-5; no definite D call. Trimming took off 3 bases at V and 0 bases at J, with 12 bases between the two ends. Looked up from germline, CDR1 is SGHVS and CDR2 is FQNEAQ. The CDR3 spans 16 residues. For the CDR3, the DNA is TGTGCCAGCAGCTTGCAGAGCCCCCGTAGCAATCAGCCCCAGCATTTT. It encodes CASSLQSPRSNQPQHF.

The chain is built from TRBV7-8 and TRBJ2-3; 11 bases align to TRBD2. Germline V gives CDR1 SGHVS, CDR2 FQNEAQ. The CDR3 contains 17 residues. With 3 bases clipped from V and 2 bases from J, the junction kept 7 bases outside the gene matches. The CDR3 DNA sequence: TGTGCCAGCAGCTTCCAGTTAGCGGGGGGGTACACAGATACGCAGTATTTT. It is translated as CASSFQLAGGYTDTQYF.

The chain combines TRBV7-2 with TRBJ1-1; D not certain. Per germline, CDR1 SGHTA and CDR2 FQGNSA. V was shortened by 5 bases and J by 0 bases, with 7 bases between the two germline ends. The CDR3 runs to 13 residues. CDR3 DNA sequence: TGTGCCAGCAGCAAACAGCTGAACACTGAAGCTTTCTTT. Translated: CASSKQLNTEAFF. Combining the CDR3 with reference TRBV7-2 and TRBJ1-1 gives the whole variable domain GAGVSQSPSNKVTEKGKDVELRCDPISGHTALYWYRQSLGQGLEFLIYFQGNSAPDKSGLPSDRFSAERTGGSVSTLTIQRTQQEDSAVYLCASSKQLNTEAFFGQGTRLTVV.

The chain recombines TRBV14 with TRBJ1-1, with 9 bases aligning to TRBD1. V lost 4 bases and J lost 7; bases outside the gene matches: 13. The CDR3 has 16 residues. The germline CDR1 and CDR2 sequences are SGHDN and FVKESK. CDR3 bases: TGTGCCAGCAGCCTTTACAGGGGGCGCGACCTGAGTGAAGCTTTCTTT. It encodes CASSLYRGRDLSEAFF.